The present entry profiles one TCR beta chain with its context. The antigen remains unidentified. Researchers ran the PCR with 60 Vbeta and 13 Jbeta primers. Assay used: immunoSEQ multiplex PCR; TCRdb lists only in-frame clones, some missing. The sample yields about 130,000 clones, roughly 77% seen once. The data stem from a study of cytomegalovirus exposure and HLA in healthy donors. As for the study in general: Across almost 400 genotyped donors, 81% landed in the Caucasian-associated ancestry cluster.

Findings and limits, study-wide: Presence/absence analysis assumed near-uniform sequencing depth across donors. Reportedly, diagnosis of cytomegalovirus status by the classifier showed high specificity and sensitivity. TCR beta sequences numbering about 17,000 were associated with HLA alleles at 0.05 false discovery rate in a later analysis.

The sequenced sample was PBMCs. This receptor was taken from a male donor in good health and CMV-seronegative.

The CDR3 region is CASSPFAGGSFWNEQFF. The CDR3 nucleotides are TGTGCCAGCAGCCCTTTCGCGGGGGGCTCTTTTTGGAATGAGCAGTTCTTC. The chain carries TRBV7-9 and TRBJ2-1; 8 bases agree with TRBD2. Trimming cost V 5 bases and J 7 bases; bases outside gene matches: 16. The CDR3 is 17 residues long. Germline values: CDR1 SEHNR, CDR2 FQNEAQ (reference sequence).